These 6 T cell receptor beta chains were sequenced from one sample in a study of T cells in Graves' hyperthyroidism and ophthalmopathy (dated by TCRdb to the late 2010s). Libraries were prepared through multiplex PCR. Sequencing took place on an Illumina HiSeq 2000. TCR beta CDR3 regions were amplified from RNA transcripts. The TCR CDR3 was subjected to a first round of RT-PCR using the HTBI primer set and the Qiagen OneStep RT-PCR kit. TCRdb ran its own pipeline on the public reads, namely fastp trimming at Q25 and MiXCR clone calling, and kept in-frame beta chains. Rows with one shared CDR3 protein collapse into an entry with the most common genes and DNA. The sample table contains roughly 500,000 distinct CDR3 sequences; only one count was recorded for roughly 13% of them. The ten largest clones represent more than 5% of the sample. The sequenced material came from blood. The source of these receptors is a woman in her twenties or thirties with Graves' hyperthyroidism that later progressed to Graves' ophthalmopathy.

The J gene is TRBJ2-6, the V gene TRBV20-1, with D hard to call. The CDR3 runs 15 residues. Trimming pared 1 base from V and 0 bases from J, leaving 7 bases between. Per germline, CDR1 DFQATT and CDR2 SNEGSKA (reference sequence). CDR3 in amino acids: CSARGSTSGANVLTF. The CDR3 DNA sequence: TGCAGTGCTAGAGGCTCGACCTCTGGGGCCAACGTCCTGACTTTC.

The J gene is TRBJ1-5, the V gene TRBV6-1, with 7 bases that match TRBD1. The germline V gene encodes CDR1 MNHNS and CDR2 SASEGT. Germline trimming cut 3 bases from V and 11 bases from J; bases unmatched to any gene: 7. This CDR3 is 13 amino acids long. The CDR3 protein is CASSDEETGAQHF. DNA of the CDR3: TGTGCCAGCAGTGACGAGGAAACAGGGGCCCAGCATTTT.

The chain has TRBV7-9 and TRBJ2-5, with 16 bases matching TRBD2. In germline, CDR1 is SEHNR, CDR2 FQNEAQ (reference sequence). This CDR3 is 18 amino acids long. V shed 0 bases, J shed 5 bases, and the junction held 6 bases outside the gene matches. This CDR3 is CASSLAGTSGRALETQYF. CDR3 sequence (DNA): TGTGCCAGCAGCTTAGCGGGGACTAGCGGGAGGGCCTTGGAGACCCAGTACTTC.

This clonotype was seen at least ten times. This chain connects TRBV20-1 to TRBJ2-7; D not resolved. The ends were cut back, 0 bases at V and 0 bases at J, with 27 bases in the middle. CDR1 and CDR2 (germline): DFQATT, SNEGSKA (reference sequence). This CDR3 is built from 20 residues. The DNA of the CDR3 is TGCAGTGCTAGAGATCAAAGCCAAGCGCCACTTGCTAGGCTCTCCTACGAGCAGTACTTC. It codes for CSARDQSQAPLARLSYEQYF.

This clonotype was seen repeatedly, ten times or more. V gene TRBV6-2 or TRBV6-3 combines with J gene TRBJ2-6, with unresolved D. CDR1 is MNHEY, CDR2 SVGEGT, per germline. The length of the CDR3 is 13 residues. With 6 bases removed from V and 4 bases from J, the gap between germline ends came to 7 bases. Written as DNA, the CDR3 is TGTGCCAGCAGACCAACCGGGGCCAACGTCCTGACTTTC. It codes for CASRPTGANVLTF.

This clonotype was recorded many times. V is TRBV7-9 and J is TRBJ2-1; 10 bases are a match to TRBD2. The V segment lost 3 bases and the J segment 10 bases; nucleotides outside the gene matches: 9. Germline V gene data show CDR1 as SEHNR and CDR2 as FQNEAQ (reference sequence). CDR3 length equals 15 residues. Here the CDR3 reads CASSFKREGREEQFF. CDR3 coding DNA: TGTGCCAGCAGCTTTAAGCGGGAGGGGCGTGAGGAGCAGTTCTTC.